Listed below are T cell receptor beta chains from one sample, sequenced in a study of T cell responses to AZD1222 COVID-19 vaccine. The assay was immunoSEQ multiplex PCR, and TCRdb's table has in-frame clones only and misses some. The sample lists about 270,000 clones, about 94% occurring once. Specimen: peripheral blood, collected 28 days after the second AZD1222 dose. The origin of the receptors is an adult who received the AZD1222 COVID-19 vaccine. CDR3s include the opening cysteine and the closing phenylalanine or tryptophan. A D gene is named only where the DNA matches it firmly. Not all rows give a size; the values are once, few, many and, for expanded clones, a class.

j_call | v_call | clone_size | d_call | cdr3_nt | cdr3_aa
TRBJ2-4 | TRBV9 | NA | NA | TGTGCCAGCAGCGTAGGTGTGGGGGCGCGGGCCGGAACTCAGTACTTC | CASSVGVGARAGTQYF
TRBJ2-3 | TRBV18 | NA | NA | TGTGCCAGCTCACCGACCGGGACCCCATTATACACAGATACGCAGTATTTT | CASSPTGTPLYTDTQYF
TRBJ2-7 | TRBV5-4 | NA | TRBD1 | TGTGCCAGCAGCTTGGGACAGGGCCACGAGCAGTACTTC | CASSLGQGHEQYF
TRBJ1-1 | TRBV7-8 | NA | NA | TGTGCCAGCAGCTTAAGTGGGACTTACATGAACACTGAAGCTTTCTTT | CASSLSGTYMNTEAFF
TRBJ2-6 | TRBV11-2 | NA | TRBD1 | TGTGCCAGCCGGGACAGGGCTAACTCTGGGGCCAACGTCCTGACTTTC | CASRDRANSGANVLTF
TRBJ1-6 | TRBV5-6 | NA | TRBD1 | TGTGCCAGCAATCCCACCGGGACAGGGGAGGCACCCCTCCACTTT | CASNPTGTGEAPLHF
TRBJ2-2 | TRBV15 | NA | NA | TGTGCCACCAGCAGAGGCGAATACTACACCGGGGAGCTGTTTTTT | CATSRGEYYTGELFF
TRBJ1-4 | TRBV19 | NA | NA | TGTGCCAGTTCGGGCCTTGTAGGTGAAAAACTGTTTTTT | CASSGLVGEKLFF
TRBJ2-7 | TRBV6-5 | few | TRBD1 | TGTGCCAGCAGTCCCGGGACAGGGAACTACGAGCAGTACTTC | CASSPGTGNYEQYF
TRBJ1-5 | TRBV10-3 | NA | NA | TGTGCCATCAGTGAGGGGGGGGACGCTAATCAGCCCCAGCATTTT | CAISEGGDANQPQHF
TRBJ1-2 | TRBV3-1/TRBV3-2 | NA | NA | TGTGCCAGCAGCCAAGAGGGGAGAAACTATGGCTACACCTTC | CASSQEGRNYGYTF
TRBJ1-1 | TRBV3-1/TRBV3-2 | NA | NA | TGTGCCAGCAGCCAAGAAATATTGCTTGCGAACACTGAAGCTTTCTTT | CASSQEILLANTEAFF
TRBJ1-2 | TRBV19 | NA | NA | TGTGCCAGCAATGACAGGCGCCATGGCTACACCTTC | CASNDRRHGYTF
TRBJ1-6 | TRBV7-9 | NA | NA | TGTGCCAGCAGCTTAGGAGGGTATAATTCACCCCTCCACTTT | CASSLGGYNSPLHF
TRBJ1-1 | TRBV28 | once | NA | TGTGCCAGCAGTTTCGCCTCTCTCGGATTTGAAGCTTTCTTT | CASSFASLGFEAFF
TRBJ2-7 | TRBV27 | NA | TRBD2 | TGTGCCAGCAGTTTTGGAAGCGGGAGACCCTACGAGCAGTACTTC | CASSFGSGRPYEQYF
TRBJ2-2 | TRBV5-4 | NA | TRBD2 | TGTGCCAGCAGCTTGGGCGGGAGCGGGACCGGGGAGCTGTTTTTT | CASSLGGSGTGELFF
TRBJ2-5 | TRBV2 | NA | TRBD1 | TGTGCCAGCACCCGGGACAGAACGTACCAAGAGACCCAGTACTTC | CASTRDRTYQETQYF